This T cell receptor (beta chain) was identified during a study of blood T cell repertoires in COVID-19. Study background: COVID-19 samples from acute and convalescent phases originated in the United States, Italy and Spain. PBMCs, B-cell-depleted T cells, or T cells provided the cDNA or gDNA that made up the material.

V lost 7 bases, J lost 0 bases, and 12 bases lay in between. Per germline, CDR1 SGHAT and CDR2 FQNNGV. The CDR3 has 15 amino acids. Authors' analysis steps: Reference gene primer amplification gave nucleated cell count estimates. TCRdb's table, derived via immunoSEQ multiplex PCR, lists solely in-frame clones and lacks some. Clone size and the V and J calls come from that table; the DNA yielded D and trimming. Of nearly 200,000 clones in the sample, over 80% are singletons; the top ten hold approximately 0.99%. Enrolment of Seattle patients took place during active infection, and they were followed longitudinally. This clone was detected once.

Source material: peripheral blood. The receptor was derived from a man in his 60s with COVID-19, enrolled during active disease. The gene calls are TRBV11-2 and TRBJ2-2; D unclear. The CDR3 spells CASTPQLANTGELFF. The DNA of the CDR3 is TGTGCCAGCACCCCGCAGCTAGCGAACACCGGGGAGCTGTTTTTT.